This TCR beta chain was sequenced during a study of beta chain features in type 1 diabetes. Every bit of the isolated RNA underwent reverse transcription, so sequencing read expressed TCRB transcripts. Approximately 3.6 million reads, on average, came from each naive, central memory and regulatory T cell sample. TCRdb's table, derived via immunoSEQ multiplex PCR, lists solely in-frame clones and lacks some. The top ten clones hold less than 0.85% of a sample with 130,000 or so clones, about 9.7% of them seen once. This CDR3 contains 15 residues. Germline V gene sequence: CDR1 LNHDA, CDR2 SQIVND (reference sequence). Unmatched junction bases numbered 5, after V lost 3 bases and J lost 1 base. As to this clone: Its antigen remains unidentified.

Isolation of CD4+ naive, central memory, regulatory and stem cell-like memory cells was achieved by sorting via CD45RO/CCR7/CD25/CD127/CD95/CD27. Regarding the study as a whole: The cDNA sequencing approach could over-represent high-TCR-expressing cells. For Type 1 diabetes patients, all four CD4+ subsets carried TCRB CDR3s that were moderately but significantly shorter.

The TCR comes from a woman aged 40 to 49 in good health. The chain joins TRBV19 to TRBJ2-5, with TRBD1 matching 7 bases. Sequencing was done on a sample of central memory CD4+ T cells from blood. CDR3 bases: TGTGCCAGTAGTATGCAGGACAGGCGCCAAGAGACCCAGTACTTC. This codes for CASSMQDRRQETQYF.